The 17 T cell receptor beta chains below all came from one sample that was sequenced in a study of T-cell memory formation after mild COVID-19. MiXCR, applied by TCRdb to the 5' RACE reads, yields one record per CDR3 protein. The sample comprises a few hundred thousand distinct CDR3 sequences, around 19% of which are singletons, and 20% to 25% rests with the top ten. Sequenced material: PBMCs or a T cell subset sorted from them (not recorded which). The receptors stem from a man younger than 35 who had mild COVID-19 (a few samples of this study predate the infection). Cell type and time point are not known.

The chain is built from TRBV12-3 or TRBV12-4 and TRBJ2-4; 7 nucleotides match TRBD2. Trimming removed 7 bases from V and 4 bases from J; junction bases left unmatched: 10. The CDR3 covers 15 residues. The CDR3 protein is CASTAGLVLKNIQYF. The CDR3 DNA sequence: TGTGCCAGCACAGCGGGGCTGGTACTTAAAAACATTCAGTACTTC.

The chain uses TRBV27 and TRBJ1-1; perhaps TRBD1 as D (5 bases). V shed 2 bases and J shed 1 base, with 11 bases lying between them. The CDR3 length is 15 residues. CDR1 and CDR2 (germline): MNHEY, SMNVEV (reference sequence). CDR3 nucleotides: TGTGCCAGCAGTTTAAACGGGGGGACGAACACTGAAGCTTTCTTT. Translation gives CASSLNGGTNTEAFF.

The chain is built from TRBV20-1 and TRBJ2-5; no definite D call. The CDR3 totals 12 residues. Deletions cut 2 bases from V and 1 base from J, with 5 bases between. The germline V gene has CDR1 DFQATT and CDR2 SNEGSKA (reference sequence). CDR3 in amino acids: CSARRTQETQYF. The CDR3 nucleotides read TGCAGTGCTAGACGGACCCAAGAGACCCAGTACTTC.

A few counts support this clonotype. The gene calls are TRBV12-3 or TRBV12-4 and TRBJ2-1; weak D call: TRBD2 (6 bases). The CDR3 length is 14 residues. V shed 3 bases and J shed 8 bases, with 14 bases lying between them. In nucleotides, the CDR3 is TGTGCCAGCAGTTTCAACGGGGGTATGTATGAGCAGTTCTTC. Its translation is CASSFNGGMYEQFF.

The chain is built from TRBV5-1 and TRBJ2-7; D possibly matches TRBD1 or TRBD2 (5 bases each). Germline V gene sequence: CDR1 SGHRS, CDR2 YFSETQ. V dropped 4 bases and J dropped 6 bases, with 17 bases sitting between them. The CDR3 consists of 14 residues. CDR3 bases: TGCGCCAGCAGCCCCACCGGGACGGGTGGCGAGCAGTACTTC. Translated: CASSPTGTGGEQYF.

V gene TRBV5-1 combines with J gene TRBJ2-3; no clear D gene. Deletions cut 3 bases from V and 6 bases from J, with 17 bases between. Germline lookup yields CDR1 SGHRS and CDR2 YFSETQ. This CDR3 contains 15 residues. The CDR3 DNA follows: TGCGCCAGCAGCTCCCTGGGCCGCGCCGCGGATACGCAGTATTTT. This gives the protein CASSSLGRAADTQYF.

DNA for the CDR3: TGTGCCAGCAGCCGGGGGGCGGGGGCCACAGATACGCAGTATTTT. Its protein is CASSRGAGATDTQYF. The rearrangement links TRBV12-3 or TRBV12-4 to TRBJ2-3, with D tentatively TRBD2 (7 bases). Trimming pared 6 bases from V and 2 bases from J, leaving 15 bases between. The CDR3 is made up of 15 amino acids.

The chain is built from TRBV19 and TRBJ1-5; maybe TRBD1 (6 bases). This CDR3 has 13 amino acids. Per the germline V gene, CDR1 is LNHDA and CDR2 is SQIVND (reference sequence). Trimming took off 7 bases at V and 5 bases at J, with 12 bases between the two ends. The CDR3 loop is CASNTGLDQPQHF. In DNA form, the CDR3 reads TGTGCCAGTAATACAGGGTTGGATCAGCCCCAGCATTTT.

This clonotype has only a few counts. The chain is built from TRBV6-2 or TRBV6-3 and TRBJ1-5; 7 bases line up with TRBD1. V was clipped by 4 bases and J by 4 bases; unmatched bases: 7. The CDR3 is made up of 15 amino acids. Germline V gene data show CDR1 as MNHEY and CDR2 as SVGEGT. CDR3 residues: CASSSTGTDNQPQHF. The CDR3 DNA reads TGTGCCAGCAGTTCCACCGGGACAGATAATCAGCCCCAGCATTTT.

There are many counts of this clonotype. V usage is TRBV6-5 and J usage is TRBJ1-1, with D perhaps TRBD1 (5 bases). The CDR3 loop spans 12 amino acids. Trimming stripped 2 bases from V and 7 bases from J, with 8 bases between. Per germline, CDR1 MNHEY and CDR2 SVGAGI. The DNA for the CDR3 is TGTGCCAGCAGTTACCGGGGGAGTGAAGCTTTCTTT. Translation: CASSYRGSEAFF.

This clonotype was seen many times. This chain connects TRBV5-6 to TRBJ1-1; unclear D gene. The CDR3 has 12 residues. Trimming cost V 1 base and J 11 bases, with 12 bases left between them. Germline V gene lookup returns CDR1 SGHDT and CDR2 YYEEEE. CDR3: CASSLTNGLAFF. The CDR3 DNA reads as TGTGCCAGCAGCTTGACAAACGGATTGGCTTTCTTT.

The gene calls are TRBV20-1 and TRBJ1-2, with D uncertain. Germline V gene sequence: CDR1 DFQATT, CDR2 SNEGSKA (reference sequence). The V end was cut by 1 base, the J end by 2 bases, with 17 bases between. CDR3 length equals 16 residues. DNA for the CDR3: TGCAGTGCTAGAGGGGCCTCTGCTAGGAACAACTATGGCTACACCTTC. It codes for CSARGASARNNYGYTF.

This sequence joins TRBV20-1 and TRBJ2-1; a weak D match, TRBD1 (6 bases). The germline CDR1 and CDR2 sequences are DFQATT and SNEGSKA (reference sequence). The CDR3 loop spans 14 amino acids. Between the trimmed V and J ends, which lost 3 bases and 7 bases, there was a span of 16 bases. The CDR3 spells CSARDSGMGNEQFF. For the CDR3, the DNA is TGCAGTGCTAGGGACAGCGGCATGGGGAATGAGCAGTTCTTC.

This clonotype was detected only a few times. The rearrangement links TRBV4-2 to TRBJ2-3; weak D call: TRBD2 (5 bases). This CDR3 spans 14 amino acids. CDR1 and CDR2 from the germline V gene are LGHNA and YNFKEQ. V was pared by 5 bases and J by 2 bases, with 11 bases between. CDR3 DNA: TGTGCCAGCAGCGATCGGGAAACCACAGATACGCAGTATTTT. It yields the protein CASSDRETTDTQYF.

The V call is TRBV7-9, the J call TRBJ1-6, with D hard to call. CDR3 length: 13 residues. V dropped 2 bases and J dropped 10 bases, with 9 bases sitting between them. Germline V gives CDR1 SEHNR, CDR2 FQNEAQ (reference sequence). This chain's CDR3 is CASSLSTGSPLHF. DNA for the CDR3: TGTGCCAGCAGCTTATCAACTGGATCACCCCTCCACTTT.

The rearrangement uses TRBV19 and TRBJ2-3, with D possibly matching TRBD2 (6 bases). With 3 bases removed from V and 0 bases from J, the gap between germline ends came to 10 bases. Germline-derived CDR1 and CDR2 are LNHDA and SQIVND (reference sequence). The CDR3 runs 15 residues. The CDR3 bases are TGTGCCAGTAGTATCCCGGCGGGAAGCACAGATACGCAGTATTTT. This encodes CASSIPAGSTDTQYF.

The rearrangement links TRBV6-4 to TRBJ2-6; 11 bases line up with TRBD1. There are 16 residues in the CDR3. V trimming: 4 bases; J trimming: 2 bases; junction bases outside the gene matches: 1. Germline CDR1 and CDR2: MRHNA and SNTAGT. In DNA, the CDR3 is TGTGCCAGCAGTGGGACAGGGGGCGCTGGGGCCAACGTCCTGACTTTC. Protein sequence: CASSGTGGAGANVLTF.